This T cell receptor beta chain was found in a study of CD8+ T cells in alopecia areata. For this clone: Its antigen is unknown.

RNA was isolated and reverse transcribed to cDNA, the sequencing template. The data were produced by immunoSEQ multiplex PCR, yet TCRdb's version contains in-frame clones alone and is incomplete. This table holds over 60,000 clones, around 45% found once. Treatment given: oral pan-JAK inhibitor, 5-10 mg twice daily. As part of sample collection, lesional scalp punch biopsies and peripheral blood were taken from alopecia areata patients. General observations from the study: Scalp clonality and expanded CD8+ clones among the top 100 fell significantly with tofacitinib.

The V gene lost 3 bases and the J gene lost 0 bases, with 9 bases spanning the gap. The CDR3 covers 15 residues. The germline V gene encodes CDR1 SGHTA and CDR2 FQGNSA. This sequence originates from a human donor with alopecia areata. The specimen comprised CD8+ T cells sorted from blood, sampled at approximately week 39, from a patient treated with tofacitinib. The gene calls are TRBV7-2 and TRBJ2-1, with D possibly TRBD2 on 5 matching bases. The CDR3 DNA follows: TGTGCCAGCAGCTTGTTGGGGAGCTCCTACAATGAGCAGTTCTTC. It codes for CASSLLGSSYNEQFF.